A single sample is the source of the 3 T cell receptor beta chains below, sequenced in a study of shared clonotypes between healthy human individuals. Generated by immunoSEQ multiplex PCR, the TCRdb table keeps only in-frame clones and is missing some. The table records about 600,000 clones, around three quarters of them present only once. The specimen was PBMCs. These receptors all stem from a woman between 40 and 50 years old in good health. Some clones in this sample may be carry-over from other donors' samples.

V is TRBV19 and J is TRBJ1-2; 7 nucleotides match TRBD1. This CDR3 has 16 residues. V shed 6 bases and J 2 bases; nucleotides not matched to a gene: 12. The germline gives CDR1 LNHDA, CDR2 SQIVND (reference sequence). The CDR3 nucleotides read TGTGCCAGTAGATACCACAGACAGGGACTCAACTATGGCTACACCTTC. It is translated as CASRYHRQGLNYGYTF.

V usage is TRBV6-5 and J usage is TRBJ2-1; TRBD2 matches at 10 bases. Trimming took 7 bases from V and 4 from J; bases not matched to a gene: 7. CDR1 and CDR2 (germline): MNHEY, SVGAGI. The CDR3 totals 15 residues. The CDR3 DNA is TGTGCCAGCACCGCGACTAGCGGGCCTTACAATGAGCAGTTCTTC. Its protein product is CASTATSGPYNEQFF.

The chain carries TRBV11-3 and TRBJ2-2, with 9 positions matching TRBD1. CDR3 size: 16 residues. V was clipped by 4 bases and J by 4 bases; unmatched bases: 7. Germline CDR1 is SGHNT and CDR2 is YENEEA. DNA of the CDR3: TGTGCCAGCAGCTCCTTGACAGGGGGAAGCACCGGGGAGCTGTTTTTT. Protein sequence: CASSSLTGGSTGELFF.